This entry lists 22 T cell receptor beta chains sequenced from one sample in a study of blood T cell repertoires in COVID-19. Sequenced by immunoSEQ multiplex PCR; TCRdb stores in-frame clones only, minus some. The table shows about 59,000 clones, with around 70% occurring only once. Input material: peripheral blood. The source is a woman in her 70s with acute or convalescent COVID-19.

The chain employs TRBV21-1 and TRBJ1-5; TRBD1, as called in the table, went unchecked against the DNA. TRBV21-1 is annotated as a pseudogene. The CDR3 loop spans 16 amino acids. CDR3 sequence (DNA): TGTGCCATTACGGGGACACACATTTCTAGCAATCAGCCCCAGCATTTT. As protein: CAITGTHISSNQPQHF.

The V gene is TRBV7-9, the J gene TRBJ2-3, with D possibly matching TRBD1 (5 bases). The CDR3 spans 12 residues. Germline CDR1 SEHNR, CDR2 FQNEAQ (reference sequence). With 5 bases removed from V and 5 bases from J, the gap between germline ends came to 8 bases. The CDR3 spells CASSRREDTQYF. In nucleotides, the CDR3 is TGTGCCAGCAGCCGCAGGGAAGATACGCAGTATTTT.

The chain carries TRBV5-6 and TRBJ2-7; TRBD2 might be the D (5 bases). Germline lookup yields CDR1 SGHDT and CDR2 YYEEEE. Trimming took off 0 bases at V and 2 bases at J, with 6 bases between the two ends. The CDR3 extends over 13 amino acids. The CDR3 DNA sequence: TGTGCCAGCAGCTTGGACGGGGCCTACGAGCAGTACGTC. It codes for CASSLDGAYEQYV.

The count of this clone is one. The chain combines TRBV12-5 with TRBJ2-1; 11 bases agree with TRBD2. J gave up 0 bases and V 3 bases, and 13 bases lay outside the gene matches. This CDR3 has 20 amino acids. The germline gives CDR1 LGHNT, CDR2 FRNRAP. The CDR3 here is CASGFSPASGGSSSYNEQFF. The CDR3 DNA sequence: TGTGCTAGTGGTTTTTCCCCGGCTAGCGGGGGGTCGAGCTCCTACAATGAGCAGTTCTTC.

The chain uses TRBV5-5 and TRBJ1-1; 9 nucleotides agree with TRBD1. Germline assignment: CDR1 SGHKS and CDR2 YYEKEE (reference sequence). V was pared by 4 bases and J by 4 bases, with 8 bases of the junction left unmatched. The CDR3 length is 15 residues. The CDR3 region is CASSPTGGFGTEAFF. The CDR3 DNA follows: TGTGCCAGCAGCCCGACAGGGGGTTTTGGCACTGAAGCTTTCTTT.

The rearrangement uses TRBV6-5 and TRBJ1-5; possible D gene TRBD1, 6 bases. This CDR3 spans 15 amino acids. The germline gives CDR1 MNHEY, CDR2 SVGAGI. The V end lost 6 bases, the J end lost 0 bases, and 12 bases lay between the germline ends. This CDR3 reads CASSYGQFSNQPQHF. CDR3 sequence (DNA): TGTGCCAGCAGCTACGGACAGTTTAGCAATCAGCCCCAGCATTTT.

The rearrangement links TRBV5-8 to TRBJ2-7, with TRBD2 matching 13 bases. This CDR3 region has 15 residues. Germline CDR1 reads SGHTS; CDR2 reads YDEGEE. The V segment lost 4 bases and the J segment 4 bases; nucleotides outside the gene matches: 5. DNA for the CDR3: TGTGCCAGCAGCCGAGGACTAGCGGGGGTATACGAGCAGTACTTC. Translation gives CASSRGLAGVYEQYF.

This chain connects TRBV5-6 to TRBJ1-4; D is possibly TRBD1 (6 bases). The ends were cut back, 5 bases at V and 4 bases at J, with 9 bases in the middle. CDR3 length: 13 amino acids. The germline gives CDR1 SGHDT, CDR2 YYEEEE. The CDR3 here is CASRGQLNEKLFF. The DNA for the CDR3 is TGTGCCAGCAGAGGACAGCTTAATGAAAAACTGTTTTTT.

The chain carries TRBV30 and TRBJ1-5; D is possibly TRBD1 (6 bases). Trimming removed 2 bases at V and 4 bases at J, with 9 bases between. Germline CDR1 reads GTSNPN; CDR2 reads SVGIG (reference sequence). This CDR3 spans 13 amino acids. CDR3 sequence reads: CAWSNRGNQPQHF. The CDR3 DNA reads TGTGCCTGGAGTAATAGGGGGAATCAGCCCCAGCATTTT.

The chain employs TRBV11-3 and TRBJ2-7; 8 nucleotides line up with TRBD1. Trimming cost V 4 bases and J 5 bases; bases outside gene matches: 7. Germline V lookup: CDR1 SGHNT, CDR2 YENEEA. CDR3 size: 14 residues. This CDR3 is CASSSRTGRDEQYF. CDR3 nucleotides: TGTGCCAGCAGCTCTCGGACAGGGCGGGACGAGCAGTACTTC.

The genes are TRBV6-5 and TRBJ1-3; no clear D. CDR1 and CDR2 (germline): MNHEY, SVGAGI. The CDR3 consists of 14 residues. V lost 8 bases and J lost 0, with 11 bases in between. CDR3 DNA sequence: TGTGCCAGCGCCAGGTTTGTCTCTGGAAACACCATATATTTT. It specifies CASARFVSGNTIYF.

The chain joins TRBV5-1 to TRBJ1-1, with 9 bases that match TRBD1. Trimming took 2 bases from V and 1 from J; bases not matched to a gene: 3. CDR1 is SGHRS, CDR2 YFSETQ, per germline. This CDR3 spans 15 amino acids. The CDR3, as DNA: TGCGCCAGCAGCTTTAACAGGGGGCCGAACACTGAAGCTTTCTTT. Translation: CASSFNRGPNTEAFF.

The V gene is TRBV18, the J gene TRBJ1-2; unclear D gene. The V gene lost 6 bases and the J gene lost 2 bases, with 10 bases spanning the gap. Per the germline V gene, CDR1 is KGHSH and CDR2 is LQKENI. The CDR3 covers 13 residues. CDR3 sequence (DNA): TGTGCCAGCTCGCTCGCACAGAACTATGGCTACACCTTC. Translated, it gives CASSLAQNYGYTF.

V usage is TRBV9 and J usage is TRBJ1-2; perhaps TRBD1 as D (6 bases). V was shortened by 3 bases and J by 2 bases, with 14 bases between the two germline ends. This CDR3 has 15 amino acids. Germline values: CDR1 SGDLS, CDR2 YYNGEE. The CDR3 nucleotides are TGTGCCAGCAGCGGTACAGGGATTCAGAACTATGGCTACACCTTC. This gives the protein CASSGTGIQNYGYTF.

The chain carries TRBV2 and TRBJ1-2; 8 nucleotides agree with TRBD1. The CDR3 runs to 15 residues. V was clipped by 6 bases and J by 7 bases; unmatched bases: 13. Germline V gene sequence: CDR1 SNHLY, CDR2 FYNNEI. The CDR3 nucleotides are TGTGCCAGCAGCGGGCAGGGGGCCGTCCTCGGTGGCTACACCTTC. Translated: CASSGQGAVLGGYTF.

This clone was seen once. The chain combines TRBV19 with TRBJ1-1, with D tentatively TRBD1 (5 bases). Per the germline V gene, CDR1 is LNHDA and CDR2 is SQIVND (reference sequence). V lost 7 bases, J lost 2 bases, and 26 bases lay in between. The CDR3 is 18 residues long. As DNA, the CDR3 is TGTGCCAGTACTCGACGGGCGGGACCGCTCTTTGGAAACACTGAAGCTTTCTTT. Protein sequence: CASTRRAGPLFGNTEAFF.

The chain uses TRBV18 and TRBJ2-7, with D uncertain. The germline V gene encodes CDR1 KGHSH and CDR2 LQKENI. Trimming shortened V by 2 bases and J by 6 bases, and 5 bases separated the two germline ends. This CDR3 comprises 11 residues. The CDR3: CASSPSSEQYF. CDR3 in DNA: TGTGCCAGCTCACCATCATCCGAGCAGTACTTC.

The chain recombines TRBV19 with TRBJ2-3; 8 nucleotides line up with TRBD2. The CDR3 totals 16 residues. From germline, CDR1 is LNHDA and CDR2 SQIVND (reference sequence). V gave up 0 bases and J gave up 6 bases; unmatched junction bases: 8. This chain's CDR3 is CASSIEDSGVVDTQYF. The CDR3 DNA is TGTGCCAGTAGTATAGAGGATAGCGGGGTGGTGGATACGCAGTATTTT.

The J gene is TRBJ2-7, the V gene TRBV14; 7 nucleotides align to TRBD1. This CDR3 spans 16 amino acids. V gave up 5 bases and J gave up 2 bases; unmatched junction bases: 12. Germline loops: CDR1 SGHDN, CDR2 FVKESK. CDR3 DNA: TGTGCCAGCAGCGTCCCCAACGGGGACAGAGCCTACGAGCAGTACGTC. Translated: CASSVPNGDRAYEQYV.

This clone was counted once. The rearrangement uses TRBV7-8 and TRBJ1-5; perhaps TRBD1 as D (5 bases). CDR3 length equals 15 residues. CDR1 SGHVS and CDR2 FQNEAQ come from the germline V gene. With 2 bases removed from V and 3 bases from J, the gap between germline ends came to 11 bases. The CDR3 bases are TGTGCCAGCAGCTTATGGGCAGGGAACAATCAGCCCCAGCATTTT. Protein product: CASSLWAGNNQPQHF.

This clone is a singleton in its sample. This rearrangement joins TRBV6-5 to TRBJ2-1, with 10 positions matching TRBD2. The CDR3 runs to 16 residues. Germline loops: CDR1 MNHEY, CDR2 SVGAGI. V lost 4 bases, J lost 6 bases, and 9 bases stayed unmatched. DNA of the CDR3: TGTGCCAGCAGTTTCGGTGGGAGCGGGGGGGCCAATGAGCAGTTCTTC. Translation: CASSFGGSGGANEQFF.

The V gene is TRBV14, the J gene TRBJ2-1, with TRBD1 matching 9 bases. With V trimmed by 8 bases and J by 3 bases, 8 bases remained unmatched. Germline CDR1 SGHDN, CDR2 FVKESK. The CDR3 has 15 residues. The CDR3 DNA is TGTGCCAGCCGACTAACAGGGGGCCTCTACAATGAGCAGTTCTTC. It yields the protein CASRLTGGLYNEQFF.